This T cell receptor beta chain was captured by sequencing in a study of response to subunit inactivated influenza vaccine. Points from the study as a whole: Few additional T cells are recruited per seasonal influenza vaccination, authors suggested.

Germline assignment: CDR1 ENHRY and CDR2 SYGVKD. This CDR3 comprises 13 residues. The V segment lost 7 bases and the J segment 6 bases; nucleotides outside the gene matches: 6. Each CDR3 protein is one row after TCRdb ran MiXCR on the RT-PCR reads. The sample lists hundreds of thousands of distinct CDR3 sequences, 11% to 15% seen once, with 7.5% to 9% in the top ten. In this sample, this clonotype turned up a few times. Its antigen is as yet unknown. This sequence was found in a man aged 50 or older who received an inactivated influenza vaccine. The input for sequencing was PBMCs from blood, taken about 14 days before vaccination. The rearrangement links TRBV10-3 to TRBJ2-3; TRBD2 matches 8 bases. The CDR3 coding sequence is TGTGCCATCACCGGGAGGGATGGGGATACGCAGTATTTT. It yields the protein CAITGRDGDTQYF.